The source of this TCR beta chain is a study of CD8 T cells in ankylosing spondylitis. Per the germline V gene, CDR1 is DFQATT and CDR2 is SNEGSKA (reference sequence). The CDR3 length is 13 residues. V was trimmed by 5 bases and J by 3 bases, leaving 14 bases between them. Study results and limitations: Characteristic of ankylosing spondylitis blood, it appeared, was a TCR beta motif comprising about 8 highly homologous variants.

TCRdb reanalysed the 5' RACE reads using MiXCR and keeps one entry per CDR3 protein. The sample has under 300,000 distinct CDR3 sequences; roughly 10% are singletons. In this sample, this clonotype turned up many times. Its specificity is not known. Sequences were obtained from blood, either unsorted or a sorted T cell fraction (not recorded which). This chain joins TRBV20-1 and TRBJ2-7; D may be TRBD2 (6 bases). This sequence was found in a male donor with ankylosing spondylitis or in good health (not recorded which). The CDR3 region is CSALKAGLYEQYF. The CDR3 nucleotides are TGCAGTGCTCTCAAAGCGGGTCTCTACGAGCAGTACTTC.